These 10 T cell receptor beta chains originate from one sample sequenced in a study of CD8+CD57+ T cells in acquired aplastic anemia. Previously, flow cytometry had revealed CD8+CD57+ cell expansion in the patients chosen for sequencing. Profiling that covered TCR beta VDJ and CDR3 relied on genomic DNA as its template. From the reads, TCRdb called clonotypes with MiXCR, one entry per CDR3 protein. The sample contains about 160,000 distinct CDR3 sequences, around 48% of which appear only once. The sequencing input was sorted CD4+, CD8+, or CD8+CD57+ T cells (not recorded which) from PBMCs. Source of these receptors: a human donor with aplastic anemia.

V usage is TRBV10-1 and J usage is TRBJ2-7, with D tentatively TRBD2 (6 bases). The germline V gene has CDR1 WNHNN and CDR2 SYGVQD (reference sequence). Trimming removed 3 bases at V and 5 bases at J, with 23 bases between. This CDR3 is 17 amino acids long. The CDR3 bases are TGCGCCAGCAGTGATGCCGGGGCCGGCGCGGGGATGAACGAGCAGTACTTC. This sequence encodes CASSDAGAGAGMNEQYF.

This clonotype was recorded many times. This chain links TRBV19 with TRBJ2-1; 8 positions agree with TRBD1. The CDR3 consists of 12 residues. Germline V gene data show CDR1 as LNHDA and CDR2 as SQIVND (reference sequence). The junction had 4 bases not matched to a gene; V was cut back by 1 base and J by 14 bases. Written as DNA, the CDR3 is TGTGCCAGTAGTATAGGGGGACAGGAAGAGTTCTTC. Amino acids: CASSIGGQEEFF.

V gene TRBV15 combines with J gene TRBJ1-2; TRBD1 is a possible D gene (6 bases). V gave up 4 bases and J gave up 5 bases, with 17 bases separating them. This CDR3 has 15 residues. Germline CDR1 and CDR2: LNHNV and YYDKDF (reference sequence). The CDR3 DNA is TGTGCCACCAGCATTTACAGGGACCTGGGGTATGGCTACACCTTC. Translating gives CATSIYRDLGYGYTF.

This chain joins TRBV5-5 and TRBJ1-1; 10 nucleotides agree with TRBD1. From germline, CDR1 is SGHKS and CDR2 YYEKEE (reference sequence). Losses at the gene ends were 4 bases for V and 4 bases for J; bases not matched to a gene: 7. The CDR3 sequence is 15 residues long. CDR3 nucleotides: TGTGCCAGCAGCGAGTGGACAGGGGGAGGCACTGAAGCTTTCTTT. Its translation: CASSEWTGGGTEAFF.

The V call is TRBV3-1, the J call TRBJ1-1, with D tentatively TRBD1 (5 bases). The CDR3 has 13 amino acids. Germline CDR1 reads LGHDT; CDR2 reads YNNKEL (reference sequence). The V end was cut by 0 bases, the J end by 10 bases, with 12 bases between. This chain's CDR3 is CASSQDRQPRAFF. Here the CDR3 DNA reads TGTGCCAGCAGCCAAGATCGACAGCCGAGAGCTTTCTTT.

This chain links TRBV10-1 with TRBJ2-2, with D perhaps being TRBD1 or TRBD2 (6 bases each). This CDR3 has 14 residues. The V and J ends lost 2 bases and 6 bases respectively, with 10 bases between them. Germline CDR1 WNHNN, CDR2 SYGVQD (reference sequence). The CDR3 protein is CASSENREAGELFF. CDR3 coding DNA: TGCGCCAGCAGTGAGAACAGGGAGGCCGGGGAGCTGTTTTTT.

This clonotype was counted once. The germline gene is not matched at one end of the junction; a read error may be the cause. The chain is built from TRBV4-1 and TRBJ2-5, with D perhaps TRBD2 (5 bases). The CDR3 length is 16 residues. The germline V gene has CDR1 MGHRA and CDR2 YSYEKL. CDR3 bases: TGCGTCAGCAGCCATGCCGGATGGACCGGGGAAGAGACCCAGTACTTC. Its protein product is CVSSHAGWTGEETQYF.

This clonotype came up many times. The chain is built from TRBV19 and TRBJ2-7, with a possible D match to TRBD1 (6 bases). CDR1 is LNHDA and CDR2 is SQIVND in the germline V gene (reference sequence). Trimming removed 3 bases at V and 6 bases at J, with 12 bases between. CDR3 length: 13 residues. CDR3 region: CASSMTGRTEQYF. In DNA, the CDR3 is TGTGCCAGTAGTATGACAGGAAGGACCGAGCAGTACTTC.

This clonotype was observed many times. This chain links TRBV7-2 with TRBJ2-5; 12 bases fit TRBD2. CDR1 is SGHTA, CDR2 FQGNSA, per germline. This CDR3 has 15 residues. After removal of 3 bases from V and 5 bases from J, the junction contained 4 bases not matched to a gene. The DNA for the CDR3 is TGTGCCAGCAGCTTCACTAGCGGGAGGCTGGAGACCCAGTACTTC. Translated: CASSFTSGRLETQYF.

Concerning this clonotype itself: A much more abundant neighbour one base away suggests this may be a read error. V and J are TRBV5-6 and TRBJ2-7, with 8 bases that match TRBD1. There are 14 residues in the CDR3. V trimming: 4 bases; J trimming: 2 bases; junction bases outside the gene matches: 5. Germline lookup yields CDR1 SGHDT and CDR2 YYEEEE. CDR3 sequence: CASSPTGAPYEQYF. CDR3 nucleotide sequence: TGTGCCAGCAGCCCGACAGGGGCTCCCTACGAGCAGTACTTC.